This entry lists 12 T cell receptor beta chains sequenced from one sample in a study of cytomegalovirus exposure and HLA in healthy donors. The PCR contained 60 Vbeta and 13 Jbeta primers. Measured with immunoSEQ multiplex PCR; TCRdb has only the in-frame clones, and not every one. Of roughly 100,000 clones listed, around three quarters are singletons. The sample taken for sequencing was PBMCs. The source of these receptors is a man aged 40-50 years in good health and CMV-seronegative.

The chain carries TRBV19 and TRBJ1-2; 7 bases fit TRBD1. The CDR3 has 15 residues. CDR1 and CDR2 (germline): LNHDA, SQIVND (reference sequence). V lost 1 base and J lost 2; bases outside the gene matches: 4. The CDR3 spells CASSIATGRNYGYTF. The CDR3 DNA follows: TGTGCCAGTAGTATAGCGACAGGGAGGAACTATGGCTACACCTTC.

The V and J genes are TRBV7-2 and TRBJ2-1; the match to TRBD2 covers 10 bases. Unmatched junction bases numbered 13, after V lost 7 bases and J lost 7 bases. The CDR3 covers 16 residues. CDR1 and CDR2 from the germline V gene are SGHTA and FQGNSA. The CDR3 region is CASTLLRAGGPNEQFF. Written as DNA, the CDR3 is TGTGCCAGCACCCTACTACGAGCGGGGGGGCCGAATGAGCAGTTCTTC.

The chain carries TRBV19 and TRBJ2-5; 7 nucleotides match TRBD1. The CDR3 loop spans 15 amino acids. Germline V gives CDR1 LNHDA, CDR2 SQIVND (reference sequence). Unmatched junction bases numbered 6, after V lost 4 bases and J lost 1 base. The CDR3 here is CASSTGQAVQETQYF. Here the CDR3 DNA reads TGTGCCAGTAGTACCGGACAGGCCGTCCAAGAGACCCAGTACTTC.

This clone was counted only a few times. The gene calls are TRBV5-1 and TRBJ2-1, with 10 bases aligning to TRBD2. V dropped 3 bases and J dropped 3; count of bases not matched to a gene: 3. Germline CDR1 is SGHRS and CDR2 is YFSETQ. The length of the CDR3 is 15 residues. This CDR3 is CASSYGLADYNEQFF. The CDR3 nucleotides read TGCGCCAGCAGCTATGGACTAGCGGACTACAATGAGCAGTTCTTC.

The rearrangement joins TRBV18 to TRBJ1-2; 8 nucleotides match TRBD1. Looked up from germline, CDR1 is KGHSH and CDR2 is LQKENI. The CDR3 contains 14 residues. Unmatched junction bases numbered 6, after V lost 2 bases and J lost 7 bases. CDR3 sequence (DNA): TGTGCCAGCTCACCAGGACAGGGTTCGATTGGCTACACCTTC. Amino acid sequence: CASSPGQGSIGYTF.

J is TRBJ2-7 and V is TRBV5-1; 10 bases match TRBD2. After removal of 3 bases from V and 0 bases from J, the junction contained 6 bases not matched to a gene. This CDR3 contains 16 residues. From germline, CDR1 is SGHRS and CDR2 YFSETQ. The CDR3 sequence is CASSSSGGPSSYEQYV. In DNA form, the CDR3 reads TGCGCCAGCAGCTCTAGCGGGGGCCCGAGCTCCTACGAGCAGTACGTC.

The chain's CDR3 is CASSERTGEEKLFF. Here the CDR3 DNA reads TGTGCCAGCAGTGAGAGGACGGGGGAGGAGAAACTGTTTTTT. The V gene is TRBV6-5, the J gene TRBJ1-4; D may be TRBD1 (5 bases). V was trimmed by 5 bases and J by 11 bases, leaving 18 bases between them. The CDR3 runs 14 residues. Germline CDR1 is MNHEY and CDR2 is SVGAGI.

This clone appeared a single time. The chain has TRBV19 and TRBJ1-2, with D possibly matching TRBD1 (5 bases). The germline V gene encodes CDR1 LNHDA and CDR2 SQIVND (reference sequence). V was shortened by 10 bases and J by 4 bases, with 16 bases between the two germline ends. The CDR3 length is 13 residues. Here the CDR3 DNA reads TGTGCCACCAGTCGTGACAGTCTCTATGGCTACACCTTC. This sequence encodes CATSRDSLYGYTF.

The chain combines TRBV7-9 with TRBJ1-6; weak D call: TRBD1 (5 bases). This CDR3 contains 13 residues. The germline V gene has CDR1 SEHNR and CDR2 FQNEAQ (reference sequence). Trimming removed 0 bases from V and 13 bases from J, with 10 bases in between. The CDR3 nucleotides read TGTGCCAGCAGCTTAGCGGAGGGGCTCCCCCTCCACTTT. Translating it yields CASSLAEGLPLHF.

Comment on this clone: One junction end does not reproduce the germline sequence, and a read error may be involved. The chain recombines TRBV30 with TRBJ2-4, with 7 bases fitting TRBD1. CDR1 is GTSNPN and CDR2 is SVGIG in the germline V gene (reference sequence). This CDR3 region has 11 residues. This CDR3 is CAWSPGQSRNF. CDR3 nucleotides: TGTGCCTGGAGTCCGGGACAGTCGAGGAACTTC.

This clone was seen a few times. The genes are TRBV9 and TRBJ2-7; a possible D gene is TRBD2 (5 bases). Germline V lookup: CDR1 SGDLS, CDR2 YYNGEE. CDR3 length: 14 residues. CDR3 loop: CAGPDRRDTYEQYV. CDR3 nucleotide sequence: TGTGCGGGCCCTGACCGTCGGGATACCTACGAGCAGTACGTC.

This clone appeared a few times. The chain uses TRBV12-5 and TRBJ1-2, with a weak D call TRBD1 (6 bases). V dropped 4 bases and J dropped 14 bases, with 17 bases sitting between them. CDR1 is LGHNT, CDR2 FRNRAP, per germline. This CDR3 has 12 residues. For the CDR3, the DNA is TGTGCTAGTGGTTCCAACTCCGGGACACCAACCTTC. Its translation: CASGSNSGTPTF.